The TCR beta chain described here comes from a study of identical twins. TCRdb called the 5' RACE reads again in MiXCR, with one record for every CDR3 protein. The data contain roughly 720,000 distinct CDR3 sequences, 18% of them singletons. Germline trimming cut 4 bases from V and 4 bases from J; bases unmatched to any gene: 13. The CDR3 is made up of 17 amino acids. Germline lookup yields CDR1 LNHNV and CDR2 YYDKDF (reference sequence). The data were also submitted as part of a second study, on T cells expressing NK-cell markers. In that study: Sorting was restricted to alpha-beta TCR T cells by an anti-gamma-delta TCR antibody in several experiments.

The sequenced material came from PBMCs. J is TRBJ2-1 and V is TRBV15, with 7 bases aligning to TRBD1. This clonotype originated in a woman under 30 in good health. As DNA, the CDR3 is TGTGCCACCAGCATAATCAAACCGGGACAGACGTACAATGAGCAGTTCTTC. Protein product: CATSIIKPGQTYNEQFF. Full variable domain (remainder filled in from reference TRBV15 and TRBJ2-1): DAMVIQNPRYQVTQFGKPVTLSCSQTLNHNVMYWYQQKSSQAPKLLFHYYDKDFNNEADTPDNFQSRRPNTSFCFLDIRSPGLGDTAMYLCATSIIKPGQTYNEQFFGPGTRLTVL.